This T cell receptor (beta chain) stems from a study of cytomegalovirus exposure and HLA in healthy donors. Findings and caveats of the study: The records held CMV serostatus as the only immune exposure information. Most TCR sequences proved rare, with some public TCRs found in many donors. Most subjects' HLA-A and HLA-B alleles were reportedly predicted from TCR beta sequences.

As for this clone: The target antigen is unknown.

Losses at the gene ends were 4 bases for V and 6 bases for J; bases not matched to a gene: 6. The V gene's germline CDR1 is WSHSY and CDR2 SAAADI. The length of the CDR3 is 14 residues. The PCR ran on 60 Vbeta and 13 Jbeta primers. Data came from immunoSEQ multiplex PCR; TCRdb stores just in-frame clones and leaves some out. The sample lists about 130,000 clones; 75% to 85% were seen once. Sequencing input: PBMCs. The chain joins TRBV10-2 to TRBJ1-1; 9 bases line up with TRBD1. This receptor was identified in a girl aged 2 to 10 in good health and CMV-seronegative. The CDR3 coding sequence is TGCGCCAGCAGTGGAACGACAGGGGGGGCTGAAGCTTTCTTT. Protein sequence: CASSGTTGGAEAFF.